This T cell receptor beta chain was found in a study of identical twins. Points from the study as a whole: Twin pairs' shared out-of-frame alpha sequences were enriched in low generation probability.

TCRdb ran MiXCR on the 5' RACE reads and lists one entry per CDR3 protein. The sample contains roughly 230,000 distinct CDR3 sequences, about 8.3% of which appear only once. This clonotype appeared many times. The antigen is unknown. CDR1 DFQATT and CDR2 SNEGSKA come from the germline V gene (reference sequence). V was clipped by 0 bases and J by 3 bases, with 12 bases between them. CDR3 length equals 15 residues. These sequences were also reported in another study, on yellow fever vaccine responses in identical twins. That source notes: As reported, the vaccine T cell response of twins seemed partly convergent and partly personalized.

The V and J genes are TRBV20-1 and TRBJ1-5; D may be TRBD1 (5 bases). This clonotype originated in a woman aged 18-29 years in good health. The sequencing sample was made of CD8+ T cells sorted from blood. The CDR3, as DNA: TGCAGTGCTAGAGATAGGCGGGGCGACAATCAGCCCCAGCATTTT. It yields the protein CSARDRRGDNQPQHF.